Listed below are T cell receptor beta chains from one sample, sequenced in a study of metastatic and nonmetastatic thyroid tumors. TCRdb used MiXCR to call clones anew from the PCR reads. The table shows tens of thousands of clones, with 20% to 30% occurring only once. Sequencing input: blood. Every receptor here comes from a female donor with papillary thyroid cancer or a benign thyroid nodule (not recorded which). Some clones in this sample may be carry-over from other donors' samples. CDR3s include the opening cysteine and the closing phenylalanine or tryptophan. Each record gives: D gene, clone size, V gene, J gene, CDR3 protein, CDR3 DNA. D genes are given only for firm matches. The listing skips clone size in some rows; elsewhere it reads once, few, many or a size class.

d_call: -
clone_size: -
v_call: TRBV4-1
j_call: TRBJ2-2
cdr3_aa: CASSQERDFRTGELFF
cdr3_nt: TGCGCCAGCAGCCAGGAGAGGGACTTCAGGACCGGGGAGCTGTTTTTT

d_call: -
clone_size: once
v_call: TRBV11-3
j_call: TRBJ2-7
cdr3_aa: CASSRNRDSYEQYF
cdr3_nt: TGTGCCAGCAGCCGTAACAGGGACTCCTACGAGCAGTACTTC

d_call: -
clone_size: many
v_call: TRBV9
j_call: TRBJ2-5
cdr3_aa: CASRGDQETQYF
cdr3_nt: TGTGCCAGCAGAGGGGACCAAGAGACCCAGTACTTC

d_call: -
clone_size: many
v_call: TRBV19
j_call: TRBJ1-2
cdr3_aa: CALREGTF
cdr3_nt: TGTGCCCTGAGGGAGGGAACCTTC

d_call: -
clone_size: -
v_call: TRBV11-3
j_call: TRBJ2-1
cdr3_aa: CASSSARFNEQFF
cdr3_nt: TGTGCCAGCAGCTCTGCCCGGTTCAATGAGCAGTTCTTC

d_call: -
clone_size: -
v_call: TRBV15
j_call: TRBJ2-3
cdr3_aa: CATRRGTDTHYF
cdr3_nt: TGTGCCACCAGAAGGGGAACCGATACGCATTATTTT

d_call: TRBD1
clone_size: few
v_call: TRBV6-1
j_call: TRBJ1-2
cdr3_aa: CASSEGGQGIYGYTF
cdr3_nt: TGTGCCAGCAGTGAAGGGGGACAGGGTATCTATGGCTACACCTTC

d_call: -
clone_size: many
v_call: TRBV7-8
j_call: TRBJ1-2
cdr3_aa: CASSLPGSGYGYTF
cdr3_nt: TGTGCCAGCAGCCTACCTGGCTCGGGCTATGGCTACACCTTC

d_call: -
clone_size: many
v_call: TRBV27
j_call: TRBJ1-6
cdr3_aa: CASSLRGLENSPLHF
cdr3_nt: TGTGCCAGCAGTCTCAGGGGCTTGGAAAATTCACCCCTCCACTTT

d_call: -
clone_size: few
v_call: TRBV4-3
j_call: TRBJ1-4
cdr3_aa: CASSQDPGRGEKLFF
cdr3_nt: TGCGCCAGCAGCCAAGATCCGGGACGGGGTGAAAAACTGTTTTTT

d_call: -
clone_size: medium-sized
v_call: TRBV28
j_call: TRBJ2-1
cdr3_aa: CASSSGEGRGFNEQFF
cdr3_nt: TGTGCCAGCAGTTCAGGGGAGGGGCGTGGGTTCAATGAGCAGTTCTTC

d_call: -
clone_size: -
v_call: TRBV20-1
j_call: TRBJ2-3
cdr3_aa: CSAQVSDTQYF
cdr3_nt: TGCAGTGCTCAAGTGTCGGATACGCAGTATTTT

d_call: TRBD1
clone_size: many
v_call: TRBV5-1
j_call: TRBJ2-1
cdr3_aa: CASSLTGDGDEQFF
cdr3_nt: TGCGCCAGCAGCCTAACAGGGGACGGGGATGAGCAGTTCTTC

d_call: TRBD1
clone_size: many
v_call: TRBV29-1
j_call: TRBJ2-7
cdr3_aa: CSVGRQGVRYEQYF
cdr3_nt: TGCAGCGTTGGGAGACAGGGGGTTAGGTACGAGCAGTACTTC

d_call: TRBD2
clone_size: few
v_call: TRBV28
j_call: TRBJ2-3
cdr3_aa: CASSQYVLAGAAYTQYF
cdr3_nt: TGTGCCAGCAGCCAGTATGTACTAGCGGGAGCTGCATATACGCAGTATTTT

d_call: TRBD2
clone_size: many
v_call: TRBV7-9
j_call: TRBJ2-1
cdr3_aa: CASSAGPGTSGRAYNEQFF
cdr3_nt: TGTGCCAGCAGCGCCGGTCCCGGGACTAGCGGACGAGCCTACAATGAGCAGTTCTTC

d_call: TRBD2
clone_size: many
v_call: TRBV20-1
j_call: TRBJ2-3
cdr3_aa: CSATGGMDTQYF
cdr3_nt: TGCAGTGCCACGGGAGGGATGGATACGCAGTATTTT

d_call: -
clone_size: many
v_call: TRBV5-1
j_call: TRBJ2-7
cdr3_aa: CASSLSSGSYEQYF
cdr3_nt: TGCGCCAGCAGCTTGTCATCTGGCTCCTACGAGCAGTACTTC

d_call: -
clone_size: many
v_call: TRBV7-9
j_call: TRBJ1-2
cdr3_aa: CASSLTYGYTF
cdr3_nt: TGTGCCAGCAGCTTAACCTATGGCTACACCTTC

d_call: TRBD2
clone_size: many
v_call: TRBV7-9
j_call: TRBJ2-7
cdr3_aa: CASSLRTGGDEQYF
cdr3_nt: TGTGCCAGCAGCTTAAGAACGGGGGGTGACGAGCAGTACTTC

d_call: -
clone_size: few
v_call: TRBV6-1
j_call: TRBJ1-2
cdr3_aa: CASSELLWGDGYTF
cdr3_nt: TGTGCCAGCAGTGAACTCCTTTGGGGGGATGGCTACACCTTC

d_call: -
clone_size: many
v_call: TRBV19
j_call: TRBJ1-5
cdr3_aa: CASSRTLTSNQPQHF
cdr3_nt: TGTGCCAGTAGTAGGACACTAACCTCGAATCAGCCCCAGCATTTT

d_call: -
clone_size: many
v_call: TRBV5-1
j_call: TRBJ1-3
cdr3_aa: CASSLEPSGNTIYF
cdr3_nt: TGCGCCAGCAGCTTGGAACCCTCTGGAAACACCATATATTTT

d_call: -
clone_size: -
v_call: TRBV3-1
j_call: TRBJ2-1
cdr3_aa: CASSQDLGRGRYNEQFF
cdr3_nt: TGTGCCAGCAGCCAAGATCTCGGGAGGGGGCGCTACAATGAGCAGTTCTTC

d_call: -
clone_size: many
v_call: TRBV9
j_call: TRBJ2-7
cdr3_aa: CASTPHQSPSYEQYF
cdr3_nt: TGTGCCAGCACTCCTCATCAGAGCCCCTCCTACGAGCAGTACTTC

d_call: -
clone_size: many
v_call: TRBV6-1
j_call: TRBJ1-1
cdr3_aa: CATLLGNTEAFF
cdr3_nt: TGTGCCACCCTCCTAGGGAACACTGAAGCTTTCTTT

d_call: -
clone_size: medium-sized
v_call: TRBV2
j_call: TRBJ2-7
cdr3_aa: CASSVKGYEQYF
cdr3_nt: TGTGCCAGCAGTGTTAAGGGCTACGAGCAGTACTTC

d_call: -
clone_size: many
v_call: TRBV9
j_call: TRBJ1-3
cdr3_aa: CASSVGGVAGNTIYF
cdr3_nt: TGTGCCAGCAGCGTAGGGGGTGTGGCTGGAAACACCATATATTTT

d_call: -
clone_size: -
v_call: TRBV5-1
j_call: TRBJ2-7
cdr3_aa: CSSSFPVVGGAEQYF
cdr3_nt: TGCTCCAGCAGCTTCCCGGTCGTGGGGGGCGCCGAGCAGTACTTC

d_call: TRBD2
clone_size: -
v_call: TRBV20-1
j_call: TRBJ2-7
cdr3_aa: CSARVPPGTSGGYEQYF
cdr3_nt: TGCAGTGCTAGAGTTCCCCCTGGGACTAGCGGGGGCTACGAGCAGTACTTC

d_call: -
clone_size: -
v_call: TRBV20-1
j_call: TRBJ1-2
cdr3_aa: CSAPSYEDYGYTF
cdr3_nt: TGCAGTGCCCCGAGTTATGAGGACTATGGCTACACCTTC

d_call: -
clone_size: many
v_call: TRBV11-3
j_call: TRBJ1-1
cdr3_aa: CASSLDTGRGDEAFF
cdr3_nt: TGTGCCAGCAGCTTAGATACTGGCAGGGGAGATGAAGCTTTCTTT

d_call: -
clone_size: -
v_call: TRBV5-1
j_call: TRBJ2-1
cdr3_aa: CASSLQGVEYNEQFF
cdr3_nt: TGCGCCAGCAGCTTGCAAGGGGTGGAATACAATGAGCAGTTCTTC

d_call: -
clone_size: few
v_call: TRBV28
j_call: TRBJ2-5
cdr3_aa: CASSSLHMGQGQETQYF
cdr3_nt: TGTGCCAGCAGTTCTCTTCACATGGGTCAGGGGCAAGAGACCCAGTACTTC

d_call: TRBD2
clone_size: many
v_call: TRBV12-3/TRBV12-4
j_call: TRBJ2-5
cdr3_aa: CASSLRLMGRAGGETQYF
cdr3_nt: TGTGCCAGCAGTTTAAGACTAATGGGGCGAGCGGGAGGCGAGACCCAGTACTTC

d_call: -
clone_size: many
v_call: TRBV9
j_call: TRBJ1-2
cdr3_aa: CASSEPLIRYGYTF
cdr3_nt: TGTGCCAGCAGCGAGCCCTTAATACGCTATGGCTACACCTTC

d_call: TRBD1
clone_size: many
v_call: TRBV28
j_call: TRBJ1-6
cdr3_aa: CASSPFDRGDSPLHF
cdr3_nt: TGTGCCAGCAGTCCCTTCGACAGGGGGGATTCACCCCTCCACTTT

d_call: -
clone_size: -
v_call: TRBV7-3
j_call: TRBJ2-3
cdr3_aa: CASSLQISTDTQYF
cdr3_nt: TGTGCCAGCAGCTTACAGATTAGCACGGATACGCAGTATTTT

d_call: -
clone_size: -
v_call: TRBV4-1
j_call: TRBJ1-5
cdr3_aa: CASSPRGLNQPQHF
cdr3_nt: TGCGCCAGCAGCCCGCGGGGTCTTAATCAGCCCCAGCATTTT

d_call: TRBD1
clone_size: -
v_call: TRBV7-9
j_call: TRBJ1-6
cdr3_aa: CASRLRGGQSPLHF
cdr3_nt: TGTGCCAGCAGATTAAGAGGGGGCCAGTCACCCCTCCACTTT